The TCR beta chain under discussion was sequenced for a study of blood T cells in healthy people across ages. Study-wide findings and caveats: Long-lived donors carried more naive CD4+ cells and greater diversity than aged donors.

A word on this clonotype: The antigen is unknown.

Total RNA was isolated from each sample in quantities of at least 6 micrograms. The authors ran a second PCR of about 6 to 11 cycles using a sample-barcoded 5' primer and a J-beta primer mix. Every sample gave at least 2.5 million paired-end reads containing CDR3. In TCRdb, the 5' RACE reads were re-called with MiXCR into one record per CDR3 protein. The sample lists 850,000 to 1,000,000 distinct CDR3 sequences, around 48% seen once, with around an eighth in the top ten. The sequencing sample was made of blood. The TCR was taken from a man aged 30-40 years in good health.

The CDR3 region has the DNA TGCGCCAGCAGCCAAGGTGGTCCCAACGATGAGCAGTACTTC. This sequence encodes CASSQGGPNDEQYF. V usage is TRBV4-3 and J usage is TRBJ2-5, with D unclear. The CDR3 is 14 amino acids. Per the germline V gene, CDR1 is LGHNA and CDR2 is YSLEER. Trimming stripped 1 base from V and 11 bases from J, with 17 bases between.